What follows are 2 T cell receptor beta chains derived from one specimen sequenced in a study of blood T cell repertoires in COVID-19. TCRdb's table, derived via immunoSEQ multiplex PCR, lists solely in-frame clones and lacks some. The sample has approximately 300,000 clones, 89% seen once. What was sequenced was PBMCs or T cells enriched from blood (not recorded which). All receptors derive from a man aged 60 to 75 who had recovered from COVID-19.

The chain employs TRBV7-2 and TRBJ2-3; 14 bases fit TRBD2. V was clipped by 4 bases and J by 3 bases; unmatched bases: 3. Germline CDR1 reads SGHTA; CDR2 reads FQGNSA. This CDR3 region has 16 residues. The CDR3 sequence: CASSSTSGRGTDTQYF. The CDR3 DNA sequence: TGTGCCAGCAGCTCGACTAGCGGGAGGGGTACAGATACGCAGTATTTT.

The rearrangement joins TRBV28 to TRBJ1-2, with TRBD1 identical over 10 bases. Trimming took 4 bases from V and 7 from J; bases not matched to a gene: 6. The germline gives CDR1 MDHEN, CDR2 SYDVKM. This CDR3 is 14 amino acids long. The DNA for the CDR3 is TGTGCCAGCAGTTCTCCGGGACAGGGGTCTGGCTACACCTTC. Its translation: CASSSPGQGSGYTF.